The next 21 T cell receptor beta chains were all read from a single sample in a study of T cell repertoires in cytomegalovirus infection. TCRdb reprocessed the reads with MiXCR, giving one entry per CDR3 protein. This table has some 400,000 distinct CDR3 sequences, about a sixth appearing once. Sequenced sample: PBMCs. These receptors originate from a human donor in good health (CMV status not recorded). Some clones in this sample may be carry-over from other donors' samples.

This clonotype was detected a few times. A junction end diverges from the germline sequence, so it may reflect a read error. The V and J genes are TRBV4-1 and TRBJ2-1; 7 nucleotides line up with TRBD2. There are 17 residues in the CDR3. Germline V CDR1 and CDR2: MGHRA, YSYEKL. CDR3 region: CASSLISGGYSYNEQFF. As DNA, the CDR3 is TGTGCCAGCAGCCTCATTTCCGGGGGGTACTCCTACAATGAGCAGTTCTTC.

This clonotype was detected ten times or more. This rearrangement joins TRBV5-6 to TRBJ2-6; D unresolved. Germline values: CDR1 SGHDT, CDR2 YYEEEE. V was clipped by 1 base and J by 2 bases, with 7 bases between them. The CDR3 loop spans 15 amino acids. The CDR3 DNA follows: TGTGCCAGCAGCTTGAGGAAGGCTGGGGCCAACGTCCTGACTTTC. It specifies CASSLRKAGANVLTF.

The chain has TRBV7-4 and TRBJ2-5; D call uncertain. The V end was cut by 7 bases, the J end by 1 base, with 10 bases between. Germline CDR1 SGHVT, CDR2 SQSDAQ. The CDR3 length is 13 residues. The CDR3 coding sequence is TGTGCCAGCATCGGGCAGGTCCAAGAGACCCAGTACTTC. Its protein product is CASIGQVQETQYF.

In its sample, this clonotype was seen many times. V usage is TRBV28 and J usage is TRBJ1-2, with TRBD1 matching over 8 bases. With V trimmed by 6 bases and J by 4 bases, 7 bases remained unmatched. The CDR3 contains 14 residues. Germline V lookup: CDR1 MDHEN, CDR2 SYDVKM. CDR3 sequence: CASSPGQEIYGYTF. CDR3 nucleotides: TGTGCCAGCAGCCCGGGACAGGAAATCTATGGCTACACCTTC.

This clonotype was counted a few times. V usage is TRBV5-1 and J usage is TRBJ1-2; 11 positions agree with TRBD1. The CDR3 consists of 14 residues. V lost 4 bases and J lost 8; bases outside the gene matches: 7. CDR1 and CDR2 (germline): SGHRS, YFSETQ. CDR3 bases: TGCGCCAGCAGCCGAGGACAGGGGGCTGAGGGCTACACCTTC. Amino acids: CASSRGQGAEGYTF.

The chain uses TRBV19 and TRBJ1-5; D remains unclear. This CDR3 has 13 residues. V lost 5 bases and J lost 6, with 11 bases in between. Germline V lookup: CDR1 LNHDA, CDR2 SQIVND (reference sequence). CDR3 in amino acids: CASSVGMVQPQHF. The CDR3 DNA sequence: TGTGCCAGTAGTGTCGGTATGGTTCAGCCCCAGCATTTT.

This clonotype was counted at least ten times. The rearrangement uses TRBV7-9 and TRBJ1-2; D not resolved. The CDR3 length is 14 residues. Trimming pared 0 bases from V and 4 bases from J, leaving 9 bases between. The V gene's germline CDR1 is SEHNR and CDR2 FQNEAQ (reference sequence). The CDR3 DNA sequence: TGTGCCAGCAGCTTAGCATTGGTCACCTATGGCTACACCTTC. It is translated as CASSLALVTYGYTF.

This clonotype was found once. The chain links TRBV4-1 to TRBJ1-1; unclear D gene. In germline, CDR1 is MGHRA, CDR2 YSYEKL. V was trimmed by 1 base and J by 0 bases, leaving 6 bases between them. The CDR3 loop spans 14 amino acids. The CDR3 DNA is TGCGCCAGCAGCCAAGTCCTGATGAACACTGAAGCTTTCTTT. It encodes CASSQVLMNTEAFF.

This clonotype has only a few counts. This chain links TRBV5-1 with TRBJ2-2, with 9 bases that match TRBD2. The CDR3 contains 14 residues. The junction had 7 bases not matched to a gene; V was cut back by 9 bases and J by 4 bases. In germline, CDR1 is SGHRS, CDR2 YFSETQ. CDR3 amino acids: CATRLAASTGELFF. CDR3 in DNA: TGCGCCACCCGACTAGCGGCCTCCACCGGGGAGCTGTTTTTT.

The chain uses TRBV10-3 and TRBJ2-3, with 10 nucleotides matching TRBD1. The CDR3 runs to 14 residues. Trimming removed 6 bases from V and 7 bases from J; junction bases left unmatched: 7. The germline V gene encodes CDR1 ENHRY and CDR2 SYGVKD. The CDR3 nucleotides are TGTGCCATCAGGATCGGGACAGGGGAGTATACGCAGTATTTT. Translation: CAIRIGTGEYTQYF.

This clonotype was recorded at least ten times. This chain connects TRBV25-1 to TRBJ1-5, with D maybe TRBD1 (5 bases). Germline V CDR1 and CDR2: MGHDK, SYGVNS. Trimming took off 8 bases at V and 2 bases at J, with 10 bases between the two ends. This CDR3 is built from 13 residues. The CDR3: CASAGAGNQPQHF. The CDR3 DNA reads TGTGCCAGCGCTGGGGCGGGCAATCAGCCCCAGCATTTT.

This clonotype was seen many times. The chain combines TRBV7-2 with TRBJ2-1, with 7 bases fitting TRBD2. The CDR3 is 16 residues long. CDR1 and CDR2 from the germline V gene are SGHTA and FQGNSA. J gave up 2 bases and V 2 bases, and 6 bases lay outside the gene matches. CDR3 region: CASSLRGGSTYNEQFF. Written as DNA, the CDR3 is TGTGCCAGCAGCTTACGGGGCGGGAGCACCTACAATGAGCAGTTCTTC.

The J gene is TRBJ2-1, the V gene TRBV5-1, with 9 bases fitting TRBD2. The CDR3 runs 15 residues. CDR1 and CDR2 (germline): SGHRS, YFSETQ. The V gene end was trimmed by 0 bases and the J gene end by 6 bases; junction bases not matched to a gene: 4. Written as DNA, the CDR3 is TGCGCCAGCAGCTTGGGGACTAGCGCGACCAATGAGCAGTTCTTC. It yields the protein CASSLGTSATNEQFF.

The chain is built from TRBV6-2 or TRBV6-3 and TRBJ2-1; 12 bases map to TRBD2. This CDR3 spans 15 amino acids. Germline V gives CDR1 MNHEY, CDR2 SVGEGT. V gave up 6 bases and J gave up 6 bases; unmatched junction bases: 6. DNA for the CDR3: TGTGCCAGCAGACCGGGACTAGCGGGCAGCAATGAGCAGTTCTTC. Its translation: CASRPGLAGSNEQFF.

This clonotype was counted ten times or more. The chain employs TRBV7-8 and TRBJ2-1, with D perhaps assigned TRBD1 or TRBD2 (6 bases each). The ends were cut back, 7 bases at V and 2 bases at J, with 12 bases in the middle. The V gene's germline CDR1 is SGHVS and CDR2 FQNEAQ. The CDR3 spans 14 residues. The CDR3 sequence: CASTTRGAYNEQFF. Here the CDR3 DNA reads TGTGCCAGCACCACTAGGGGGGCCTACAATGAGCAGTTCTTC.

In DNA, the CDR3 is TGTGCCTCGGCGAGATCCCTCTCAAGGCTTGGCTACACCTTC. It is translated as CASARSLSRLGYTF. The chain has TRBV6-6 and TRBJ1-2; D not certain. The CDR3 contains 14 residues. CDR1 and CDR2 (germline): MNHNY, SVGAGI (reference sequence). V was cut by 11 bases and J by 7 bases, with 23 bases left in between.

The rearrangement uses TRBV2 and TRBJ2-5, with 10 bases lining up with TRBD2. The CDR3 has 15 residues. Per germline, CDR1 SNHLY and CDR2 FYNNEI. With V trimmed by 4 bases and J by 5 bases, 7 bases remained unmatched. CDR3 coding DNA: TGTGCCAGCAGTGTTGCTAGCGGGGGACAGGAGACCCAGTACTTC. Its translation is CASSVASGGQETQYF.

This clonotype was observed a handful of times. The chain joins TRBV7-9 to TRBJ1-1; D gene uncertain. CDR1 and CDR2 from the germline V gene are SEHNR and FQNEAQ (reference sequence). V was pared by 4 bases and J by 4 bases, with 13 bases between. The CDR3 loop spans 14 amino acids. DNA of the CDR3: TGTGCCAGCAGCTCCGGGAGGAGGGCCACTGAAGCTTTCTTT. Its translation: CASSSGRRATEAFF.

This clonotype was seen a handful of times. The chain uses TRBV2 and TRBJ2-1; 10 bases align to TRBD2. Losses at the gene ends were 3 bases for V and 9 bases for J; bases not matched to a gene: 11. This CDR3 contains 16 residues. The germline gives CDR1 SNHLY, CDR2 FYNNEI. The CDR3 is CASSEESGGAGSEQFF. CDR3 nucleotides: TGTGCCAGCAGTGAGGAGAGCGGGGGGGCCGGTAGTGAGCAGTTCTTC.

This clonotype was seen a handful of times. CDR3 amino acids: CSAALGHGQSGELFF. The CDR3 DNA sequence: TGCAGTGCAGCCCTGGGGCACGGACAGTCCGGGGAGCTGTTTTTT. This rearrangement joins TRBV20-1 to TRBJ2-2; perhaps TRBD1 as D (6 bases). From germline, CDR1 is DFQATT and CDR2 SNEGSKA (reference sequence). The CDR3 extends over 15 amino acids. The V end was cut by 6 bases, the J end by 6 bases, with 20 bases between.

This clonotype was counted only a few times. The V call is TRBV15, the J call TRBJ2-7; TRBD2 matches at 12 bases. V trimming: 0 bases; J trimming: 7 bases; junction bases outside the gene matches: 7. The CDR3 is made up of 16 amino acids. Germline CDR1 reads LNHNV; CDR2 reads YYDKDF (reference sequence). Written as DNA, the CDR3 is TGTGCCACCAGCAGAGATTCACTAGCGGGAGGCAAAGAGCAGTACTTC. It specifies CATSRDSLAGGKEQYF.